This T cell receptor beta chain was recorded in a study of shared clonotypes between healthy human individuals. There were only Caucasian adults among the donors, and all lived in Nashville, Tennessee. Between the trimmed V and J ends, which lost 5 bases and 4 bases, there was a span of 4 bases. CDR1 is MNHNS, CDR2 SASEGT, per germline. This CDR3 has 11 amino acids. The assay was immunoSEQ multiplex PCR, and TCRdb's table has in-frame clones only and misses some. Of roughly 500,000 clones in the sample, 60% to 85% were seen once. The genes are TRBV6-1 and TRBJ2-3, with D hard to call. The TCR comes from a woman between 40 and 55 years old in good health. Some clones in this sample may be carry-over from other donors' samples. Material: PBMCs. The CDR3 here is CASSRADTQYF. CDR3 sequence (DNA): TGTGCCAGCAGTCGAGCAGATACGCAGTATTTT.